This TCR beta chain is drawn from a study of graft-versus-host responses after intestinal transplantation (dated by TCRdb to about 2021). As for the study more broadly: The transplants that recipients received were multivisceral, liver-intestinal, or isolated intestinal. All recipients received anti-thymocyte globulin induction followed by maintenance tacrolimus and steroids for approximately 3 years. Graft-versus-host and host-versus-graft alloreactive T cell clones were tracked in the graft, circulation and bone marrow after intestinal transplantation using bulk TCR-beta CDR3 sequencing. To identify alloreactive clones, pre-transplant mixed lymphocyte reaction products were sequenced and then compared with unstimulated pre-transplant donor and recipient T cells. The cohort enrolled 20 to 25 intestinal transplant recipients including one retransplant, and a few patients lacking pretransplant specimens were excluded. Donor T cell macrochimerism was defined as a peak of at least 4% donor T cells among recipient peripheral blood mononuclear cells. Samples from a few later patients were sequenced in-house on an Illumina MiSeq with MiXCR processing rather than by the commercial service. What the study reported, not specific to this receptor: Early after transplant, peak levels of circulating GvH clones were found to be associated with declines in HvG clones. The conclusions were limited by the relatively low number and heterogeneity of the intestinal transplant patients. GvH clones were detected in recipient bone marrow, and some appeared earlier in ileal mucosa or blood, consistent with an intestinal mucosal origin. In the allografts of patients with donor T cell macrochimerism, GvH to HvG T cell clonal ratios were high.

To note about this clone: This receptor's antigen is unknown. Base qualities are not recorded, but no much larger clone differs from it by a single base.

The CDR3 starts with the cysteine, ends with the phenylalanine, and has 16 residues. The sequence is cut down to CDR3 DNA, 48 bases in frame from base 1. Deletion took 2 bases off V and 0 bases off J, with a span of 12 bases between the germline ends. The germline V gene (reference sequence) gives CDR1 as MNHNY and CDR2 as SVGAGI. The time point label for this specimen denotes: cells obtained before transplantation from donor or recipient. CD3+CD4+ and CD3+CD8+ populations were FACS-sorted from unstimulated pre-transplant donor and recipient cells taken from spleen or lymph nodes. Library prep was done by the immunoSEQ multiplex PCR assay. For most patients, genomic DNA was isolated with the Qiagen DNeasy Blood and Tissue Kit and sent frozen to Adaptive Biotechnologies for TCR sequencing. High-throughput TCR-beta CDR3 sequencing of genomic DNA from most patients was performed by Adaptive Biotechnologies. In the original analysis: TCR sequencing data for approximately 17 patients were retrieved from Adaptive's ImmunoSEQ software; three other patients were processed with MiXCR and VDJtools. To correct CD4 versus CD8 sorting errors, sequences present in both subsets at a frequency ratio below 5:1 were removed. CDR3 nucleotide sequences shared between donor and recipient were removed because their origin could not be assigned. At least 2-fold expansion over unstimulated cells and a minimum CFSE-low frequency of 0.002% (template counts) or 0.001% (read counts) were required for clones to be classified as alloreactive. Mappable clones were those detected in sequenced pre-transplant spleen, lymph node, or MLR CFSE-low populations of the donor or recipient. Cumulative frequency of alloreactive clones was calculated as a percentage of all sequences weighted by copy number. TCRdb provides this immuneACCESS table in a form limited to in-frame rearrangements. Some clones are lacking; in checked studies, under half of them reflect an unresolved V gene, and why the rest are absent is not known. From that table come the V and J calls and clone size; the DNA was used to work out D and trimming. The sample data list approximately 86,000 clones, and around 92% of these were observed just once. The ten top clones hold roughly 0.44% of the sample.

This sequence uses TRBV6-6 and TRBJ2-3; a confident D gene designation cannot be given. The clonotype originates from a human donor who was the organ donor for an intestinal transplant. Source: unstimulated CD8+ T cells sorted from spleen or lymph node cells, taken before transplant. Read as DNA, the sequence is TGTGCCAGCAGTTACGGCAGCGCCGCTAGCACAGATACGCAGTATTTT. Its protein product is CASSYGSAASTDTQYF.